A selection of T cell receptor beta chains follows, all from one sample in a study of T cell changes during pregnancy in multiple sclerosis. Libraries were prepared by immunoSEQ multiplex PCR; TCRdb keeps only in-frame clonotypes and omits some of them. Among tens of thousands of clones listed, about 92% were seen once. The material sequenced was CD4+ T cells from peripheral blood mononuclear cells, taken in the second trimester of pregnancy. The receptors were gathered from a female donor in good health, enrolled as a control in a pregnancy study. The CDR3 runs from the conserved cysteine through the conserved F or W. Fields, in order: CDR3 DNA, CDR3 protein, clone size, V gene, J gene, D gene. D genes are given only for firm matches. Size values are once, few and many counts, or a class for expanded clones, and some rows have none.

CDR3nt: TGTGCCAGCAGCCGAGACAACTCGAACACTGAAGCTTTCTTT
CDR3aa: CASSRDNSNTEAFF
abundance: few
v_gene: TRBV11-2
j_gene: TRBJ1-1
d_gene: .

CDR3nt: TGTGCCACCCAGTCTGGGCTCGACCCCCAGTTCTTC
CDR3aa: CATQSGLDPQFF
abundance: .
v_gene: TRBV28
j_gene: TRBJ2-1
d_gene: .

CDR3nt: TGCAGCGTTACCGAAGAGGCAGGGCGTAGCGGGGAGCTGTTTTTT
CDR3aa: CSVTEEAGRSGELFF
abundance: .
v_gene: TRBV29-1
j_gene: TRBJ2-2
d_gene: .

CDR3nt: TGTGCCAGCAACGGACTCGCCGGGGGGTCAGATACGCAGTATTTT
CDR3aa: CASNGLAGGSDTQYF
abundance: .
v_gene: TRBV6-1
j_gene: TRBJ2-3
d_gene: TRBD2

CDR3nt: TGCGCCAGCGGCAGGGAGGCCACTGAAGCTTTCTTT
CDR3aa: CASGREATEAFF
abundance: once
v_gene: TRBV5-1
j_gene: TRBJ1-1
d_gene: .

CDR3nt: TGTGCCACCAGCATTCAGAGGAATCAGCCCCAGCATTTT
CDR3aa: CATSIQRNQPQHF
abundance: .
v_gene: TRBV15
j_gene: TRBJ1-5
d_gene: .

CDR3nt: TGTGCCAGCAGTTTGCTCGGACAAGGATGGTTCTTC
CDR3aa: CASSLLGQGWFF
abundance: .
v_gene: TRBV27
j_gene: TRBJ2-1
d_gene: .

CDR3nt: TGTGCCAGTAGTATAGGAGGGGGTCGTGGATCCTACGAGCAGTACTTC
CDR3aa: CASSIGGGRGSYEQYF
abundance: .
v_gene: TRBV19
j_gene: TRBJ2-7
d_gene: .

CDR3nt: TGTGCCAGTAACTCACGCTGGGGGAGGGAGGGCGGGACAGATACGCAGTATTTT
CDR3aa: CASNSRWGREGGTDTQYF
abundance: .
v_gene: TRBV19
j_gene: TRBJ2-3
d_gene: TRBD2

CDR3nt: TGTGCCAGCAGTTATGGGACAGGGAGGTTGAACGAGCAGTATTTC
CDR3aa: CASSYGTGRLNEQYF
abundance: .
v_gene: TRBV27
j_gene: TRBJ2-7
d_gene: TRBD1

CDR3nt: TGTGCCAGCAGTGCCGGGACAGTCCTAAACTATGGCTACACCTTC
CDR3aa: CASSAGTVLNYGYTF
abundance: .
v_gene: TRBV28
j_gene: TRBJ1-2
d_gene: TRBD1

CDR3nt: TGTGCCAGCAGCTTTTTGACAGATACGCAGTATTTT
CDR3aa: CASSFLTDTQYF
abundance: once
v_gene: TRBV2
j_gene: TRBJ2-3
d_gene: .

CDR3nt: TGTGCCAGCAGCCCTCCGGGACAGAGCTCTGGAAACACCATATATTTT
CDR3aa: CASSPPGQSSGNTIYF
abundance: .
v_gene: TRBV7-9
j_gene: TRBJ1-3
d_gene: TRBD1

CDR3nt: TGTGCCAGCAGTTTGGGGCAAGGAAACACCATATATTTT
CDR3aa: CASSLGQGNTIYF
abundance: .
v_gene: TRBV11-3
j_gene: TRBJ1-3
d_gene: .

CDR3nt: TGCGCCAGCAGCTTCGGGACTAGCGGAAACAATGAGCAGTTCTTC
CDR3aa: CASSFGTSGNNEQFF
abundance: .
v_gene: TRBV5-1
j_gene: TRBJ2-1
d_gene: TRBD2

CDR3nt: TGTGCCAGTAGTACCGGGACTACGAAGACCCAGTACTTC
CDR3aa: CASSTGTTKTQYF
abundance: .
v_gene: TRBV19
j_gene: TRBJ2-5
d_gene: TRBD2

CDR3nt: TGTGCCAGCAGCTATTCCGGGACAGGGTATGGCTACACCTTC
CDR3aa: CASSYSGTGYGYTF
abundance: .
v_gene: TRBV11-2
j_gene: TRBJ1-2
d_gene: TRBD1

CDR3nt: TGTGCCAGCAGCCTCTCAGGGGGCACTGAAGCTTTCTTT
CDR3aa: CASSLSGGTEAFF
abundance: .
v_gene: TRBV7-3
j_gene: TRBJ1-1
d_gene: TRBD1

CDR3nt: TGTGCCAGCAGCCGTCAGCGGAGCGGTGGCACAGATACGCAGTATTTT
CDR3aa: CASSRQRSGGTDTQYF
abundance: .
v_gene: TRBV5-6
j_gene: TRBJ2-3
d_gene: .

CDR3nt: TGTGCCAGCAGCCAGACAGAGACCGGGGAGCTGTTTTTT
CDR3aa: CASSQTETGELFF
abundance: .
v_gene: TRBV4-2
j_gene: TRBJ2-2
d_gene: .

CDR3nt: TGCAGCGTTGGGCGAGGCGGTAGCACAGATACGCAGTATTTT
CDR3aa: CSVGRGGSTDTQYF
abundance: .
v_gene: TRBV29-1
j_gene: TRBJ2-3
d_gene: .

CDR3nt: TGCAGTGCTAGATCCCAGGCCGCCCAGCATTTT
CDR3aa: CSARSQAAQHF
abundance: .
v_gene: TRBV20-1
j_gene: TRBJ1-5
d_gene: .

CDR3nt: TGTGCCAGCAGCTTAACCGGGGGAAGTGACTATGGCTACACCTTC
CDR3aa: CASSLTGGSDYGYTF
abundance: once
v_gene: TRBV7-3
j_gene: TRBJ1-2
d_gene: .

CDR3nt: TGTGCCAGCAGCCAGAAACAGTATGGCTACACCTTC
CDR3aa: CASSQKQYGYTF
abundance: .
v_gene: TRBV2
j_gene: TRBJ1-2
d_gene: .

CDR3nt: TGCGCCAGCAGCCAAACAGGGGTCTCTGGAAACACCATATATTTT
CDR3aa: CASSQTGVSGNTIYF
abundance: .
v_gene: TRBV4-3
j_gene: TRBJ1-3
d_gene: TRBD1

CDR3nt: TGTGCCAGCTCACTAGCGGGAGGCAACACAGATACGCAGTATTTT
CDR3aa: CASSLAGGNTDTQYF
abundance: .
v_gene: TRBV18
j_gene: TRBJ2-3
d_gene: TRBD2

CDR3nt: TGTGCCAGCAGCCCTAGGAGAGACAATGAGCAGTTCTTC
CDR3aa: CASSPRRDNEQFF
abundance: .
v_gene: TRBV4-2
j_gene: TRBJ2-1
d_gene: .

CDR3nt: TGCGCCAGCAGCCAAGACCCGAACAGGGTAGCAGGGGAGACCCAGTACTTC
CDR3aa: CASSQDPNRVAGETQYF
abundance: .
v_gene: TRBV4-1
j_gene: TRBJ2-5
d_gene: .

CDR3nt: TGCGCCAGCAGCCAAGAGTTTGGGACAGGTTTCTACGAGCAGTACTTC
CDR3aa: CASSQEFGTGFYEQYF
abundance: once
v_gene: TRBV4-1
j_gene: TRBJ2-7
d_gene: TRBD1

CDR3nt: TGTGCCAGCAGCTTAAGGACAGGGGAGAGCTACACCTTC
CDR3aa: CASSLRTGESYTF
abundance: .
v_gene: TRBV7-3
j_gene: TRBJ1-2
d_gene: TRBD1

CDR3nt: TGCGCCAGCAGCCAGGCGACAGGCCGCTCTGGAAACACCATATATTTT
CDR3aa: CASSQATGRSGNTIYF
abundance: .
v_gene: TRBV4-3
j_gene: TRBJ1-3
d_gene: .

CDR3nt: TGTGCCAGCAGCCCCGGACTAGCGGGAGAGGGCAGAGGACTCACAGATACGCAGTATTTT
CDR3aa: CASSPGLAGEGRGLTDTQYF
abundance: .
v_gene: TRBV7-8
j_gene: TRBJ2-3
d_gene: TRBD2

CDR3nt: TGTGCCAGCAGTTATCGGCGGGGGGGCCTCAATGAGCAGTTCTTC
CDR3aa: CASSYRRGGLNEQFF
abundance: .
v_gene: TRBV6-5
j_gene: TRBJ2-1
d_gene: TRBD2

CDR3nt: TGTGCCAGCAGTGAGGAGTCCCTTCAGTATTTT
CDR3aa: CASSEESLQYF
abundance: .
v_gene: TRBV2
j_gene: TRBJ2-3
d_gene: .

CDR3nt: TGTGCCAGCAGCCAAGATTCGGCTAGCGGGAGCGGCGATGAGCAGTTCTTC
CDR3aa: CASSQDSASGSGDEQFF
abundance: .
v_gene: TRBV4-2
j_gene: TRBJ2-1
d_gene: TRBD2

CDR3nt: TGTGCCAGCAGCGAACAGGGGGCAAGCGAAAAACTGTTTTTT
CDR3aa: CASSEQGASEKLFF
abundance: .
v_gene: TRBV28
j_gene: TRBJ1-4
d_gene: TRBD1

CDR3nt: TGTGCCAGCAAGCGGGGAGGCCCAGAGACCCAGTACTTC
CDR3aa: CASKRGGPETQYF
abundance: .
v_gene: TRBV6-1
j_gene: TRBJ2-5
d_gene: TRBD2

CDR3nt: TGTGCCAGCAGCCTCGGACAGGGGGCGTACAGAGGCTACACCTTC
CDR3aa: CASSLGQGAYRGYTF
abundance: .
v_gene: TRBV5-4
j_gene: TRBJ1-2
d_gene: TRBD1

CDR3nt: TGTGCCAGCAGTCCTTACAGGAACACTGAAGCTTTCTTT
CDR3aa: CASSPYRNTEAFF
abundance: few
v_gene: TRBV2
j_gene: TRBJ1-1
d_gene: .

CDR3nt: TGTGCCAGCAGCCAAGTTAGCGGGGACAGCTCCTACAATGAGCAGTTCTTC
CDR3aa: CASSQVSGDSSYNEQFF
abundance: .
v_gene: TRBV4-2
j_gene: TRBJ2-1
d_gene: .

CDR3nt: TGTGCCAGCAGCTTAGCGGGAGGCACCGGGGAGCTGTTTTTT
CDR3aa: CASSLAGGTGELFF
abundance: .
v_gene: TRBV6-6
j_gene: TRBJ2-2
d_gene: TRBD2

CDR3nt: TGTGCCAGCTCACCACAGGCAGGGGCCCCCTACGAGCAGTACTTC
CDR3aa: CASSPQAGAPYEQYF
abundance: .
v_gene: TRBV18
j_gene: TRBJ2-7
d_gene: .

CDR3nt: TGTGCCAGCAGTCTTGGAGGCATCACTGAAGCTTTCTTT
CDR3aa: CASSLGGITEAFF
abundance: .
v_gene: TRBV28
j_gene: TRBJ1-1
d_gene: .

CDR3nt: TGTGCCAGCAGTGAAGGGGACAGGTCGGAGGAAAAACTGTTTTTT
CDR3aa: CASSEGDRSEEKLFF
abundance: .
v_gene: TRBV6-1
j_gene: TRBJ1-4
d_gene: TRBD1

CDR3nt: TGCGCCAGCAGCTTCGGCTCAGGGTCGGACGAGCAGTACTTC
CDR3aa: CASSFGSGSDEQYF
abundance: few
v_gene: TRBV5-1
j_gene: TRBJ2-7
d_gene: .

CDR3nt: TGCGCCAGCAGCAAAGGACAGGAGAGGAACAATGAAAAACTGTTTTTT
CDR3aa: CASSKGQERNNEKLFF
abundance: .
v_gene: TRBV5-1
j_gene: TRBJ1-4
d_gene: TRBD1

CDR3nt: TGTGCCAGCTCACCCGGACTAGAAGATGAGCAGTTCTTC
CDR3aa: CASSPGLEDEQFF
abundance: .
v_gene: TRBV18
j_gene: TRBJ2-1
d_gene: TRBD2

CDR3nt: TGTGCCAGCAGCGTAGGAGTTCGGGAGAGAAGAGAGACCCAGTACTTC
CDR3aa: CASSVGVRERRETQYF
abundance: .
v_gene: TRBV9
j_gene: TRBJ2-5
d_gene: .

CDR3nt: TGTGCCAGCTCACCCAACATGCCGGGACTAGGGTCGGAAAATGAGCAGTTCTTC
CDR3aa: CASSPNMPGLGSENEQFF
abundance: .
v_gene: TRBV18
j_gene: TRBJ2-1
d_gene: TRBD2

CDR3nt: TGTGCCAGTTCACTAGCGGGAGGGCCTGGTATCTATGAGCAGTTCTTC
CDR3aa: CASSLAGGPGIYEQFF
abundance: .
v_gene: TRBV19
j_gene: TRBJ2-1
d_gene: TRBD2

CDR3nt: TGCAGCGTTGAAAATAGGACTTTCGCCCAAGAGACCCAGTACTTC
CDR3aa: CSVENRTFAQETQYF
abundance: .
v_gene: TRBV29-1
j_gene: TRBJ2-5
d_gene: .

CDR3nt: TGCGCCAGCATCGGGGGCACAGATACGCAGTATTTT
CDR3aa: CASIGGTDTQYF
abundance: .
v_gene: TRBV4-1
j_gene: TRBJ2-3
d_gene: .

CDR3nt: TGTGCCAGCAGCAAAGACAGGGGGAAAACCGGGGAGCTGTTTTTT
CDR3aa: CASSKDRGKTGELFF
abundance: .
v_gene: TRBV25-1
j_gene: TRBJ2-2
d_gene: TRBD1